The entry below describes one T cell receptor beta chain. Its specificity is not known. CDR1 SGHKS and CDR2 YYEKEE come from the germline V gene (reference sequence). This CDR3 has 15 amino acids. The ends were cut back, 0 bases at V and 9 bases at J, with 18 bases in the middle. This specimen belongs to a study of T-cell reconstitution after alpha-beta-depleted transplantation in children. Preparation of the TCRbeta library involved a method that used unique molecular identifiers. TCRdb processed the PCR reads anew with MiXCR; each CDR3 protein has one entry. The table lists about 980,000 distinct CDR3 sequences, 25% to 30% of them singletons. Study findings and constraints: Reportedly, only several hundred clones from non-depleted graft cells drove alpha-beta T-cell counts at about two months. Some patients owed their high day-60 TCRbeta diversity to surviving recipient T cells and thymic progenitors.

Source: PBMCs, mostly from graft donor cells, taken 360 days after TCRalphabeta/CD19-depleted stem cell transplant. The chain is built from TRBV5-5 and TRBJ2-5, with D maybe TRBD1 (6 bases). The TCR comes from a boy under two years old who had a stem cell transplant for SCID, so the T cells may come from the graft donor. The CDR3 bases are TGTGCCAGCAGCTTGGCGGGGACATCAAATTTGGCCCAGTACTTC. Its translation is CASSLAGTSNLAQYF.